The TCR beta chain under discussion was sequenced for a study of identical twins (dated by TCRdb to the mid-2010s). At the level of the whole study: To test whether fetal clonotypes persist, the study used deep sequencing on TCR alpha and beta repertoires from monozygotic twins, unrelated adults of various ages, and cord blood. To rule out contamination, replicate twin experiments were performed at different times with different library preparation protocols.

Here is what the overall study found, with its caveats: A weaker excess of twin sharing was found in beta out-of-frame sequences because the signal-to-noise ratio was lowered by fewer shared sequences. Out-of-frame TCR alpha sharing in monozygotic twins was systematically underestimated by recombination models, whereas sharing between unrelated individuals was in agreement with the recombination models. Conclusions relied on cross-sectional statistical analysis, since the same donors could not be followed over many years. Compared with coincidental sharing between unrelated individuals, out-of-frame TCR alpha sequences shared between twins had an excess of sequences with low generation probability. Zero-insertion analyses could be partly confounded by invariant T cells such as MAIT and iNKT, though diverse VJ usage argued against such confounding for most clonotypes. Fewer insertions were carried by abundant cord blood beta clonotypes, a similar but weaker trend appeared in young adult naive repertoires, and no such trend appeared in memory repertoires.

Only healthy Caucasian donors were included. The library relied on 5' RACE. Instrument on record: Illumina HiSeq 2000. Template switching added a universal primer binding site, and the final cDNA carried a unique molecular identifier that allowed TCR cDNA molecules to be counted accurately. First-strand cDNA for TCR alpha and beta chains was synthesized from specific primers in the conserved constant-segment region. Each cDNA library was double barcoded, with a SMART-Mk sample barcode plus Illumina barcodes, to control for contamination. TruSeq adapter sequences and Illumina sample barcodes were added in two successive PCR steps. TCR alpha and beta cDNA libraries were sequenced on the Illumina HiSeq platform with custom primers. For the original study's pipeline: MiGEC was used to process raw reads and extract unique molecular identifiers, and MiXCR was used to find CDR3 positions. Recombination models were inferred per individual with the repgenHMM and IGoR tools using an EM algorithm. Shared clonotype analysis was performed with the tcR package in R, normalizing sharing by the product of cloneset sizes. Out-of-frame nonproductive sequences were analyzed to study raw recombination free of thymic and clonal selection effects. Using fastp trimming at Q25 and MiXCR clonotype assembly, TCRdb reanalyzed the public sequencing data and kept in-frame beta chains. Each record represents a unique CDR3 protein, reported with the most common genes and DNA among its rows. The V and J calls follow TCRdb's processing rather than the paper's. The sample contains 1.5 million or so distinct CDR3 sequences, under 35% of them found a single time. Clones ranked in the top ten supply approximately 0.25% of the sample.

A remark on this clonotype: What this receptor recognizes is not known. No much larger clone exists at a distance of one base, and base qualities are not known.

The V end loses 1 base and the J end loses 4 bases, and a stretch of 12 bases separates them. CDR1 DFQATT and CDR2 SNEGSKA are derived from the germline V gene (reference sequence). Including cysteine and phenylalanine, the CDR3 has 14 amino acids. The DNA shown is the 42-base CDR3, in frame from base 1. The chain couples TRBV20-1 to TRBJ2-3; TRBD1 is a possible D gene, resting on 6 matching bases. This sequence originates from a newborn girl in good health. What was sequenced was cord blood. The CDR3: CSARATGTPDTQYF. The nucleotide sequence reads as follows: TGCAGTGCTAGAGCCACCGGGACACCAGATACGCAGTATTTT.